One and the same sample provided the 26 T cell receptor beta chains below, sequenced in a study of blood T cell repertoires in COVID-19. Assay used: immunoSEQ multiplex PCR; TCRdb lists only in-frame clones, some missing. The sample lists 220,000 or so clones, 85% to 90% seen once, with 0.87% in the top ten. The material sequenced was PBMCs or T cells enriched from blood (not recorded which). These receptors all stem from a man aged 50 or older who had been exposed to COVID-19.

The chain's CDR3 is CASSPRTSSGETQYF. The CDR3 DNA reads as TGTGCCAGCTCACCTCGGACTAGTTCGGGAGAGACCCAGTACTTC. The chain employs TRBV18 and TRBJ2-5; TRBD2 agrees at 7 bases. The CDR3 runs 15 residues. V lost 3 bases and J lost 4; bases outside the gene matches: 8. The germline V gene encodes CDR1 KGHSH and CDR2 LQKENI.

The J gene is TRBJ1-1, the V gene TRBV5-1; possible D gene TRBD1, 6 bases. The CDR3 is 14 residues long. V shed 5 bases and J shed 1 base, with 12 bases lying between them. Germline V gene lookup returns CDR1 SGHRS and CDR2 YFSETQ. This CDR3 reads CASRRPGQNTEAFF. CDR3 DNA: TGCGCCAGCAGGCGCCCGGGACAGAACACTGAAGCTTTCTTT.

Remarks on this clone: The DNA is left out, because the CDR3 cannot be placed on it with certainty; the CDR3 is given as TCRdb lists it. J is TRBJ2-7 and V is TRBV6-5; the D call of TRBD1 is as the table states it, not checked on the DNA. Germline V CDR1 and CDR2: MNHEY, SVGAGI. The CDR3 has 14 residues if both end residues are counted. The CDR3 sequence is CASSYWGQGARPYF.

The gene calls are TRBV2 and TRBJ1-5, with a tentative D call TRBD1 (6 bases). CDR1 SNHLY and CDR2 FYNNEI come from the germline V gene. CDR3 length: 15 amino acids. V was cut by 7 bases and J by 0 bases, with 13 bases left in between. The DNA for the CDR3 is TGTGCCAGCAACAGGGACACTTATAGCAATCAGCCCCAGCATTTT. This sequence encodes CASNRDTYSNQPQHF. Filled out from reference TRBV2 and TRBJ1-5, the complete variable domain reads EPEVTQTPSHQVTQMGQEVILRCVPISNHLYFYWYRQILGQKVEFLVSFYNNEISEKSEIFDDQFSVERPDGSNFTLKIRSTKLEDSAMYFCASNRDTYSNQPQHFGDGTRLSIL.

The J gene is TRBJ1-4, the V gene TRBV18; D is unclear. From germline, CDR1 is KGHSH and CDR2 LQKENI. The V and J ends lost 2 bases and 0 bases respectively, with 7 bases between them. The CDR3 consists of 15 residues. CDR3 protein: CASSPMTATNEKLFF. DNA of the CDR3: TGTGCCAGCTCACCAATGACTGCAACTAATGAAAAACTGTTTTTT. Based on the CDR3 plus reference TRBV18 and TRBJ1-4, the full variable domain is NAGVMQNPRHLVRRRGQEARLRCSPMKGHSHVYWYRQLPEEGLKFMVYLQKENIIDESGMPKERFSAEFPKEGPSILRIQQVVRGDSAAYFCASSPMTATNEKLFFGSGTQLSVL.

V and J are TRBV7-2 and TRBJ1-2; D is perhaps TRBD1 (5 bases). Germline loops: CDR1 SGHTA, CDR2 FQGNSA. V lost 3 bases to trimming and J lost 4 bases, with 12 bases between them. This CDR3 spans 14 amino acids. The CDR3 DNA reads TGTGCCAGCAGCTTCAGGGAATCTGCCTATGGCTACACCTTC. It encodes CASSFRESAYGYTF.

This sequence joins TRBV7-2 and TRBJ1-3; a possible D gene is TRBD1 (5 bases). The CDR3 has 16 amino acids. From germline, CDR1 is SGHTA and CDR2 FQGNSA. Trimming took 5 bases from V and 0 from J, leaving 14 bases between them. CDR3 in amino acids: CASSPQGASSGNTIYF. The CDR3 DNA reads as TGTGCCAGCAGCCCACAAGGGGCTAGCTCTGGAAACACCATATATTTT.

The chain is built from TRBV19 and TRBJ2-7; 9 bases are shared with TRBD1. Germline loops: CDR1 LNHDA, CDR2 SQIVND (reference sequence). The CDR3 spans 14 residues. With 5 bases clipped from V and 6 bases from J, the junction kept 8 bases outside the gene matches. The CDR3 protein is CASSAGTGWVEQYF. The CDR3 DNA sequence: TGTGCCAGTAGTGCCGGGACAGGGTGGGTCGAGCAGTACTTC.

This chain uses TRBV7-3 with TRBJ1-5; 8 nucleotides agree with TRBD1. With V trimmed by 1 base and J by 9 bases, 14 bases remained unmatched. Per germline, CDR1 SGHTA and CDR2 FQGTGA. The CDR3 length is 17 residues. The DNA of the CDR3 is TGTGCCAGCAGCTTAAGGGAGTGGGACAGGCTTCGAGTGCCCCAGCATTTT. Protein sequence: CASSLREWDRLRVPQHF.

The chain combines TRBV5-1 with TRBJ2-1; the match to TRBD2 covers 14 bases. This CDR3 region has 18 residues. CDR1 and CDR2 from the germline V gene are SGHRS and YFSETQ. V trimming: 2 bases; J trimming: 10 bases; junction bases outside the gene matches: 14. The CDR3 protein is CASSFPGFGTSGSNEQFF. CDR3 DNA: TGCGCCAGCAGCTTTCCGGGCTTCGGGACTAGCGGGAGTAACGAGCAGTTCTTC.

The rearrangement joins TRBV11-2 to TRBJ1-6, with 9 bases aligning to TRBD1. With V trimmed by 3 bases and J by 10 bases, 13 bases remained unmatched. This CDR3 is 17 amino acids long. Germline V gene lookup returns CDR1 SGHAT and CDR2 FQNNGV. For the CDR3, the DNA is TGTGCCAGCAGCTTCCCCCCCGGACAGGGGTGGATGTCACCCCTCCACTTT. Its translation is CASSFPPGQGWMSPLHF.

J is TRBJ2-5 and V is TRBV29-1; 9 bases line up with TRBD2. Germline CDR1 SQVTM, CDR2 ANQGSEA. The V and J ends lost 4 bases and 4 bases, in that order; junction bases with no gene match: 10. This CDR3 has 15 amino acids. The CDR3 is CSVGEREVYRETQYF. CDR3 nucleotides: TGCAGCGTTGGAGAGCGGGAGGTTTACAGAGAGACCCAGTACTTC. The full variable domain, with the rest looked up from reference TRBV29-1 and TRBJ2-5, is SAVISQKPSRDICQRGTSLTIQCQVDSQVTMMFWYRQQPGQSLTLIATANQGSEATYESGFVIDKFPISRPNLTFSTLTVSNMSPEDSSIYLCSVGEREVYRETQYFGPGTRLLVL.

This clone showed up just once. The chain recombines TRBV18 with TRBJ1-4; D is unclear. Trimming stripped 3 bases from V and 2 bases from J, with 7 bases between. The CDR3 runs 14 residues. The V gene's germline CDR1 is KGHSH and CDR2 LQKENI. This CDR3 is CASSPASTNEKLFF. CDR3 bases: TGTGCCAGCTCACCGGCCTCTACTAATGAAAAACTGTTTTTT.

The chain carries TRBV2 and TRBJ1-1; maybe TRBD1 (6 bases). The CDR3 length is 15 residues. Trimming stripped 0 bases from V and 8 bases from J, with 16 bases between. CDR1 SNHLY and CDR2 FYNNEI come from the germline V gene. The CDR3 coding sequence is TGTGCCAGCAGTGAAGCGCTTACTTGGACAGTCGAAGCTTTCTTT. Protein sequence: CASSEALTWTVEAFF.

This chain links TRBV27 with TRBJ2-7; D is perhaps TRBD2 (6 bases). CDR1 and CDR2 (germline): MNHEY, SMNVEV (reference sequence). This CDR3 is built from 14 residues. Trimming left V 6 bases short and J 0 bases short, with 12 bases between. The CDR3 DNA sequence: TGTGCCAGCAGCGGGACTCCTAGCTCCTACGAGCAGTACGTC. It is translated as CASSGTPSSYEQYV.

The gene calls are TRBV5-1 and TRBJ2-7; 9 positions match TRBD1. Germline assignment: CDR1 SGHRS and CDR2 YFSETQ. This CDR3 contains 16 residues. J was trimmed by 0 bases and V by 4 bases; bases with no gene match: 8. CDR3 protein: CASSELTGGDSYEQYF. CDR3 DNA sequence: TGCGCCAGCAGCGAGCTGACAGGGGGAGACTCCTACGAGCAGTACTTC.

This clone was seen only once. The chain has TRBV9 and TRBJ2-2, with TRBD2 identical over 8 bases. Per the germline V gene, CDR1 is SGDLS and CDR2 is YYNGEE. The junction had 12 bases not matched to a gene; V was cut back by 1 base and J by 7 bases. This CDR3 is built from 17 residues. In nucleotides, the CDR3 is TGTGCCAGCAGCGTATGGGGCGCGGGAGGTCCGTTCGGGGAGCTGTTTTTT. Translated, it gives CASSVWGAGGPFGELFF.

The V gene is TRBV3-1 (or the pseudogene TRBV3-2), the J gene TRBJ2-2, with D tentatively TRBD1 (6 bases). Germline values: CDR1 LGHDT, CDR2 YNNKEL (reference sequence). CDR3 length: 13 amino acids. V shed 1 base and J shed 9 bases, with 9 bases lying between them. Here the CDR3 DNA reads TGTGCCAGCAGCCAAGTCAGGGGTCGGGAGCTGTTTTTT. The encoded protein is CASSQVRGRELFF.

The rearrangement joins TRBV30 to TRBJ2-2, with D possibly matching TRBD2 (6 bases). The CDR3 totals 15 residues. Per the germline V gene, CDR1 is GTSNPN and CDR2 is SVGIG (reference sequence). Trimming took off 2 bases at V and 4 bases at J, with 14 bases between the two ends. CDR3 sequence: CAWSYGTPITGELFF. CDR3 DNA sequence: TGTGCCTGGAGTTACGGGACTCCCATCACCGGGGAGCTGTTTTTT.

The CDR3 loop reads CASSSSLGRSDTQYF. Here the CDR3 DNA reads TGTGCCAGCAGCTCTAGTTTAGGTCGTTCAGATACGCAGTATTTT. The chain joins TRBV7-3 to TRBJ2-3, with D hard to call. The CDR3 spans 15 residues. In germline, CDR1 is SGHTA, CDR2 FQGTGA. Trimming cost V 4 bases and J 4 bases, with 15 bases left between them.

The CDR3: CASSDTPAGVNTEAFF. The CDR3 bases are TGTGCCAGCAGTGACACACCGGCGGGAGTGAACACTGAAGCTTTCTTT. V is TRBV6-4 and J is TRBJ1-1; D is undetermined. Germline V gene lookup returns CDR1 MRHNA and CDR2 SNTAGT. The CDR3 has 16 amino acids. Trimming shortened V by 2 bases and J by 0 bases, and 13 bases separated the two germline ends.

J is TRBJ1-1 and V is TRBV18; D is ambiguous. Germline V gives CDR1 KGHSH, CDR2 LQKENI. The V and J ends lost 2 bases and 3 bases respectively, with 10 bases between them. The CDR3 runs to 14 residues. CDR3 sequence (DNA): TGTGCCAGCTCACCAACCAGCGTTGACACTGAAGCTTTCTTT. It encodes CASSPTSVDTEAFF.

As for this clone: The junction departs from the called germline gene at one end, perhaps through a read error. The rearrangement joins TRBV5-5 to TRBJ2-2; the D gene is possibly TRBD2 (5 bases). This CDR3 comprises 12 residues. Per germline, CDR1 SGHKS and CDR2 YYEKEE (reference sequence). Written as DNA, the CDR3 is TGTGCCAGCACCCGAACGGCCGGGAAGCTGTTTTTT. Translated: CASTRTAGKLFF.

Only one count was recorded for this clone. The CDR3 DNA reads as TGTGCCAGCAGTTTCCCTTACAGGGGCGGGGAGCTGTTTTTT. This gives the protein CASSFPYRGGELFF. This rearrangement joins TRBV28 to TRBJ2-2; TRBD1 matches 7 bases. The CDR3 has 14 residues. V trimming: 3 bases; J trimming: 7 bases; junction bases outside the gene matches: 5. CDR1 is MDHEN, CDR2 SYDVKM, per germline.

The chain is built from TRBV5-1 and TRBJ1-2; 7 bases line up with TRBD1. CDR1 and CDR2 (germline): SGHRS, YFSETQ. V gave up 0 bases and J gave up 4 bases; unmatched junction bases: 3. CDR3 size: 14 residues. CDR3 sequence: CASSLGTGFYGYTF. The CDR3 DNA sequence: TGCGCCAGCAGCTTGGGGACAGGCTTCTATGGCTACACCTTC.

The gene calls are TRBV6-5 and TRBJ1-2, with a weak D call TRBD1 (5 bases). There are 13 residues in the CDR3. V was trimmed by 2 bases and J by 3 bases, leaving 7 bases between them. Per the germline V gene, CDR1 is MNHEY and CDR2 is SVGAGI. The CDR3 DNA reads TGTGCCAGCAGTTACGGGGCAGACTATGGCTACACCTTC. It codes for CASSYGADYGYTF.